The following is a TCR beta chain sequence with its context. Its cognate antigen is unknown. Profiled with immunoSEQ multiplex PCR; TCRdb holds only in-frame clones, not every one. The data show fewer than 150,000 clones, under 90% seen once. These data belong to a study of T cell responses to AZD1222 COVID-19 vaccine. General study results and limits: Reportedly, nearly half of unique spike TCRs recognized epitopes outside B.1.351/B.1.1.7 mutations. Spike-specific TCR breadth rose after two AZD1222 doses, and depth rose as well. Donors, mostly white British, included more females; clonal diversity was possibly underestimated. Vaccine-related CD4 TCRs covered spike, predominating at 160-218 and 743-854.

Germline CDR1 reads SGHNT; CDR2 reads YYREEE (reference sequence). The CDR3 runs to 17 residues. V gave up 2 bases and J gave up 2 bases; unmatched junction bases: 8. The sequences come from peripheral blood, collected 28 days after the second AZD1222 dose. The sequence was collected from an adult who received the AZD1222 COVID-19 vaccine. This chain links TRBV5-4 with TRBJ2-3; 10 bases are shared with TRBD1. The CDR3 sequence is CASSLGQGGQVTDTQYF. For the CDR3, the DNA is TGTGCCAGCAGCTTAGGACAGGGGGGCCAGGTCACAGATACGCAGTATTTT.